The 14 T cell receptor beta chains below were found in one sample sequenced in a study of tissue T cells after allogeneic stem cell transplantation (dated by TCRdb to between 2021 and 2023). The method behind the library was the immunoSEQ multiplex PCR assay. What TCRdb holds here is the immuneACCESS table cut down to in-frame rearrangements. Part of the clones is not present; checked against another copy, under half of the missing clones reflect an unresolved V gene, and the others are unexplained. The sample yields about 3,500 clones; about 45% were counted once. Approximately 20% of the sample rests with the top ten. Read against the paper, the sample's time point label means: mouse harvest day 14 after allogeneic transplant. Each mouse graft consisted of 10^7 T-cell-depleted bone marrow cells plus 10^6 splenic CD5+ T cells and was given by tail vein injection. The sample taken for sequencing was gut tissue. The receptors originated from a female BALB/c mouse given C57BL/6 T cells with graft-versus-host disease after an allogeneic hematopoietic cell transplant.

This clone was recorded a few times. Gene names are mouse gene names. The CDR3 region is CASSPGQGQNTLYF. CDR3 DNA (partial): TGTGCCAGCAGCCCAGGACAGGGTCAAAACACCTTGTAC. The chain combines TRBV5 with TRBJ2-4, with 7 bases fitting TRBD1. The CDR3 end lies 1 residue beyond the end of the read and is filled in from the germline J gene. The CDR3 consists of 14 residues. The V gene's germline CDR1 is LGHNA and CDR2 YNLKQL (reference sequence). The V and J ends lost 4 bases and 1 base, in that order; junction bases with no gene match: 2.

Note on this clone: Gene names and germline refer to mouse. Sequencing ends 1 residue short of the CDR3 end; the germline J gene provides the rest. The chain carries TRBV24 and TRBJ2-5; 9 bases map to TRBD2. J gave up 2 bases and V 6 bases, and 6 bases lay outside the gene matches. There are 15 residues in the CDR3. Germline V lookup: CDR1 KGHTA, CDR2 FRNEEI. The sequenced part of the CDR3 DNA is TGTGCCAGCAGCCCGACTGGGGGCGTCCAAGACACCCAGTAC. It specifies CASSPTGGVQDTQY. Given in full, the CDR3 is CASSPTGGVQDTQYF.

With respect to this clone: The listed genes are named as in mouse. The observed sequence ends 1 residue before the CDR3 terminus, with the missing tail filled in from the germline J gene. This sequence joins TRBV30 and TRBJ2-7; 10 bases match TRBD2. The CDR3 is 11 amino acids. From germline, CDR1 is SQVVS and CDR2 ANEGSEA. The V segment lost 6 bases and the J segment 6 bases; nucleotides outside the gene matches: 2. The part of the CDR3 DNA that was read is TGTAGTTCGACTGGGGGGTTTGAACAGTAC. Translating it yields CSSTGGFEQY. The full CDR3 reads CSSTGGFEQYF.

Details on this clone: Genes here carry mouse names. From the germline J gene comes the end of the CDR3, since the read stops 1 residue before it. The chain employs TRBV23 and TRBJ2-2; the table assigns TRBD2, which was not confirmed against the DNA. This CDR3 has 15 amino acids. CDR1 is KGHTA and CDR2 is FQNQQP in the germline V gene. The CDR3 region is CSSSQNWGNTGQLYF. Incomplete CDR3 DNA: TGCTCCAGCAGTCAAAACTGGGGGAACACCGGGCAGCTCTAC.

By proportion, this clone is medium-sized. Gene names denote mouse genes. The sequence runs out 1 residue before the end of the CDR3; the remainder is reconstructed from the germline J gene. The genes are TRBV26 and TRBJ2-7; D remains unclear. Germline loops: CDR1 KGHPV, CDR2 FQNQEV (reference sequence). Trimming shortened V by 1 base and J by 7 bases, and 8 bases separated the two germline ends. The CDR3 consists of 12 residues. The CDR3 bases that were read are TGTGCCAGCAGTCTGTTAACAGACGAACAGTAC. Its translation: CASSLLTDEQY. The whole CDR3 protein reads CASSLLTDEQYF.

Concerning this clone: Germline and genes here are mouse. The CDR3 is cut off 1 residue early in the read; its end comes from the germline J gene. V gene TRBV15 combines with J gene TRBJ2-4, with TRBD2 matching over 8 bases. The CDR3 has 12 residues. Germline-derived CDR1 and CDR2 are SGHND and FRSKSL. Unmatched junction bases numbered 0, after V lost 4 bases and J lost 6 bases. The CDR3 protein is CASSWGGNTLYF. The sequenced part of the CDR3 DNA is TGTGCCAGCAGTTGGGGGGGCAACACCTTGTAC.

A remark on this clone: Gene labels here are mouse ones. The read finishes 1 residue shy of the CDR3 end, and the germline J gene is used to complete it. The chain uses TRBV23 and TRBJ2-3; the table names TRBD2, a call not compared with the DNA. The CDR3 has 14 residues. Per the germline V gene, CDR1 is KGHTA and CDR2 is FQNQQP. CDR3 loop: CSSSLGGEVETLYF. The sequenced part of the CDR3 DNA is TGCTCCAGCAGTCTTGGGGGGGAAGTAGAAACGCTGTAT.

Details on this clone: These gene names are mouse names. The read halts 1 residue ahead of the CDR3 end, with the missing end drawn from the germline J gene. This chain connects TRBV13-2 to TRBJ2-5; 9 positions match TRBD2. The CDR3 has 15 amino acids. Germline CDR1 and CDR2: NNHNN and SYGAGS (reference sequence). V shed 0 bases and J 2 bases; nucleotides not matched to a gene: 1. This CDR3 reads CASGDVTGGQDTQYF. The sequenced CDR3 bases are TGTGCCAGCGGTGATGTGACTGGGGGCCAAGACACCCAGTAC.

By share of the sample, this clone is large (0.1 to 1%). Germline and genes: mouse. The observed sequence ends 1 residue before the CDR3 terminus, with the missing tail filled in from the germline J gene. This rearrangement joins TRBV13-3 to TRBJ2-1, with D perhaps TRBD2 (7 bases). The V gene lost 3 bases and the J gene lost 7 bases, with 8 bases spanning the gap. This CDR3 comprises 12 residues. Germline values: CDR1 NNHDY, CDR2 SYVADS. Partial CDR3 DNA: TGTGCCAGCAGTGGGGGGGCGGCTGAGCAGTTC. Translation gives CASSGGAAEQF. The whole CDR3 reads CASSGGAAEQFF.

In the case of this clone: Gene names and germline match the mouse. The CDR3 bases that were read are TGTGCCAGCAGTGATACTGGACGAAACACCTTGTAC. This gives the protein CASSDTGRNTLY. The full CDR3 reads CASSDTGRNTLYF. The chain links TRBV13-1 to TRBJ2-4, with D possibly being TRBD2 (5 bases). With the read ending 1 residue before the CDR3 end, the germline J gene is used to fill in that end. Trimming took off 1 base at V and 5 bases at J, with 8 bases between the two ends. Per germline, CDR1 NSHNY and CDR2 SYGAGN. This CDR3 has 13 amino acids.

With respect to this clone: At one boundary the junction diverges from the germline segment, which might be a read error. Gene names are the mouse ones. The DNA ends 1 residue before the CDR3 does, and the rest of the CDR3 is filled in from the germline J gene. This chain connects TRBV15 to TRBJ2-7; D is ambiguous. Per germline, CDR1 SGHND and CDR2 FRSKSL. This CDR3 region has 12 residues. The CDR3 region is CASSPSSYEQYF. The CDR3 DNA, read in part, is TGTGCAAGCAGCCCTAGCTCCTATGAACAGTAC. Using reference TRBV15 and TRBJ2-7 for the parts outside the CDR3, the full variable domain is DAGVTQTPRHEVAEKGQTIILKCEPVSGHNDLFWYRQTKIQGLELLSYFRSKSLMEDGGAFKDRFKAEMLNSSFSTLKIQPTEPKDSAVYLCASSPSSYEQYFGPGTRLTVL.

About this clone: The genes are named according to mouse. The CDR3 is CASGGGGYEQYF. CDR3 DNA (partial): TGTGCCAGCGGCGGGGGGGGCTATGAACAGTAC. The chain combines TRBV13-1 with TRBJ2-7; 7 bases map to TRBD2. The CDR3 end is not reached by the read, which stops 1 residue before it; the germline J gene fills it in. This CDR3 has 12 amino acids. J was trimmed by 3 bases and V by 7 bases; bases with no gene match: 4. From germline, CDR1 is NSHNY and CDR2 SYGAGN.

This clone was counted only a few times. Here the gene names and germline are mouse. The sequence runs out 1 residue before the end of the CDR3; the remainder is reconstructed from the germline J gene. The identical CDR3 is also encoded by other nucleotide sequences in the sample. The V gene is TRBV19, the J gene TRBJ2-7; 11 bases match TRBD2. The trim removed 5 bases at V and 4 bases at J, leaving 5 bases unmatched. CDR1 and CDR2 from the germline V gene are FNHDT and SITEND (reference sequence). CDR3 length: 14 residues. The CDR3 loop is CASSTGTGGYEQYF. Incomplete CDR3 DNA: TGTGCCAGCAGCACCGGGACTGGGGGTTATGAACAGTAC.

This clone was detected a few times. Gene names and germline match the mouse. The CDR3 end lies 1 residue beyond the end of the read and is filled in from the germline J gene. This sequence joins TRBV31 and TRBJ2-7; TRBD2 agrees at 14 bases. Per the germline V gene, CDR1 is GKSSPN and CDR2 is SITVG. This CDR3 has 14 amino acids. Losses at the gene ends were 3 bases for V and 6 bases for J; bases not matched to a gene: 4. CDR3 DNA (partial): TGTGCCTGGAGGATTGGGACTGGGGGGGCTGAACAGTAC. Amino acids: CAWRIGTGGAEQY. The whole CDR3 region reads CAWRIGTGGAEQYF.